A single sample is the source of the 20 T cell receptor gamma chains below, sequenced in a study of gamma delta lymphoproliferative disorders and STAT genes (dated by TCRdb to 2016 to 2019). The protocol used for the library was multiplex PCR. Sequencing relied on an Illumina MiSeq. TCRdb reprocessed the public data with the CATT caller; entries with the same nucleotide sequence were combined afterwards. The sample table lists 700 to 850 gamma-chain clones, about 18% of them with a count of one. Approximately 35% of the sample comes from the top ten. For both patients and controls, peripheral blood mononuclear cells were isolated, and the genomic DNA from these cells was used for TCR sequencing. The sequenced sample was blood. The receptors shown here come from a human donor in good health.

Worth noting for this clone: The TCRdb record carries a much larger clone's protein, which differs from this DNA's translation at residue 8; a read error is the likely cause, and the protein listed here is the DNA translation. The chain is built from TRGV3 and TRGJP1. The J gene comes from matching the DNA to germline here; TCRdb lacks it. This CDR3 has 15 residues. Germline V gives CDR1 VTNTFY, CDR2 YDVSTARD (reference sequence). Losses at the gene ends were 0 bases for V and 4 bases for J; bases not matched to a gene: 5. The CDR3 reads CATWDRLFTGWFKIF. As DNA, the CDR3 is TGTGCCACCTGGGACAGGCTGTTCACTGGTTGGTTCAAGATATTT.

This clone is categorized as medium-sized. The chain employs TRGV9 and TRGJP2. The J gene, absent from TCRdb, was called here by matching the DNA to germline. Germline CDR1 reads GITISATS; CDR2 reads ISYDGTV (reference sequence). V shed 0 bases and J 2 bases; nucleotides not matched to a gene: 9. The CDR3 is 17 residues long. This CDR3 is CALWEVRGHSSDWIKTF. The DNA of the CDR3 is TGTGCCTTGTGGGAGGTGCGGGGACACAGTAGTGATTGGATCAAGACGTTT.

This clone is classed as large (0.1 to 1%). This rearrangement joins TRGV10 to TRGJ1 or TRGJ2. Germline matching of the DNA provided the J gene here, since TCRdb leaves it blank. TRGV10 has ORF status, its function being uncertain. The CDR3 has 10 amino acids. Unmatched junction bases numbered 7, after V lost 8 bases and J lost 11 bases. The CDR3 nucleotides read TGTGCTGCGTGGGTTTTGGAGAAACTCTTT. Translation: CAAWVLEKLF.

This clone is classed as medium-sized. This chain connects TRGV8 to TRGJP1. Because TCRdb records no J gene, it was assigned here through a match of the DNA to germline. Germline CDR1 VENAVY, CDR2 YDSYNSRV. The CDR3 spans 15 residues. V was pared by 4 bases and J by 0 bases, with 5 bases of the junction left unmatched. The CDR3 reads CATWETDTTGWFKIF. In nucleotides, the CDR3 is TGTGCCACCTGGGAGACAGATACCACTGGTTGGTTCAAGATATTT.

The chain has TRGV8 and TRGJ1 or TRGJ2. Matching the DNA to germline supplied the J gene, which TCRdb does not give. The CDR3 is made up of 13 amino acids. Germline-derived CDR1 and CDR2 are VENAVY and YDSYNSRV. Losses at the gene ends were 3 bases for V and 6 bases for J; bases not matched to a gene: 8. The DNA of the CDR3 is TGTGCCACCTGGGATCTTATTGGTTATAAGAAACTCTTT. This translates into CATWDLIGYKKLF.

This clone is medium-sized. V is TRGV8 and J is TRGJ1 or TRGJ2. Here the J gene was assigned by germline matching of the DNA, as TCRdb has none. J lost 10 bases, V lost 4 bases, and 7 bases had no gene match. This CDR3 has 11 residues. Per germline, CDR1 VENAVY and CDR2 YDSYNSRV. The CDR3, as DNA: TGTGCCACCTGGGAAACCCTGAAGAAACTCTTT. Its protein product is CATWETLKKLF.

This chain joins TRGV11 and TRGJ1 or TRGJ2. The J gene comes from matching the DNA to germline here; TCRdb lacks it. TRGV11 is noted as an ORF with a role that remains uncertain. With V trimmed by 2 bases and J by 5 bases, 12 bases remained unmatched. The CDR3 is 16 amino acids. CDR3 sequence reads: CACWIRLLPRDYKKLF. The CDR3 DNA follows: TGTGCCTGCTGGATTAGGCTCCTACCCCGGGATTATAAGAAACTCTTT.

This clone qualifies as medium-sized. V is TRGV8 and J is TRGJ1 or TRGJ2. Since TCRdb gives no J gene, matching the DNA to germline was used here to assign it. Germline trimming cut 4 bases from V and 2 bases from J; bases unmatched to any gene: 5. Germline V lookup: CDR1 VENAVY, CDR2 YDSYNSRV. This CDR3 region has 13 residues. CDR3 DNA sequence: TGTGCCACCTGGGAGATCCATTATTATAAGAAACTCTTT. Protein: CATWEIHYYKKLF.

This clone has only a few counts. A much larger clone is a single base away; this may be a read error. The same CDR3 is also encoded by other DNA sequences in this sample. The gene calls are TRGV10 and TRGJP1. The J gene, left out of TCRdb, was set here by checking the DNA against germline. TRGV10 belongs to the ORF category, with a function that is uncertain. The CDR3 consists of 13 residues. This CDR3 is CAAWSYRVGFKIF. The DNA of the CDR3 is TGCGCTGCGTGGTCCTACAGAGTTGGTTTCAAGATATTT.

This clone qualifies as medium-sized. Other DNA sequences in the sample encode the same CDR3. The chain joins TRGV2 to TRGJ1 or TRGJ2. TCRdb leaves out the J gene; it was filled in here by matching the DNA to germline. Trimming removed 0 bases from V and 5 bases from J; junction bases left unmatched: 4. Germline CDR1 reads EGSNGY; CDR2 reads YDSYNSKV. The CDR3 has 13 amino acids. As DNA, the CDR3 is TGTGCCACCTGGGACGGGTTGGATTATAAGAAACTCTTT. Translated, it gives CATWDGLDYKKLF.

This clone ranks as medium-sized (0.01 to 0.1%). The chain uses TRGV8 and TRGJ1 or TRGJ2. Because TCRdb records no J gene, it was assigned here through a match of the DNA to germline. The V and J ends lost 3 bases and 3 bases, in that order; junction bases with no gene match: 2. Germline V CDR1 and CDR2: VENAVY, YDSYNSRV. CDR3 length equals 12 residues. CDR3 nucleotide sequence: TGTGCCACCTGGGATTTTTATTATAAGAAACTCTTT. It is translated as CATWDFYYKKLF.

The chain couples TRGV10 to TRGJP1. In the absence of a J gene in TCRdb, the DNA was matched to germline to assign it here. TRGV10 is recorded as an ORF, its role being uncertain. The CDR3 spans 16 residues. J gave up 0 bases and V 8 bases, and 10 bases lay outside the gene matches. The CDR3 protein is CAAWDSGDTTGWFKIF. DNA of the CDR3: TGTGCTGCGTGGGATTCAGGGGATACCACTGGTTGGTTCAAGATATTT.

In its sample, this clone ranks as large. This chain uses TRGV10 with TRGJ1 or TRGJ2. Germline matching of the DNA provided the J gene here, since TCRdb leaves it blank. TRGV10 is treated as an ORF (open reading frame) with a function not yet certain. V lost 8 bases and J lost 5; bases outside the gene matches: 4. The CDR3 contains 11 residues. The CDR3 loop is CAAWGNYKKLF. Here the CDR3 DNA reads TGTGCTGCGTGGGGCAATTATAAGAAACTCTTT.

By share of the sample, this clone is hyperexpanded (1% or more). Other DNA sequences from this sample encode an identical CDR3 as well. J is TRGJP2 and V is TRGV4. The J gene comes from matching the DNA to germline here; TCRdb lacks it. J lost 5 bases, V lost 1 base, and 4 bases had no gene match. Germline V gives CDR1 EGSTGY, CDR2 YDSYTSSV. The CDR3 length is 14 residues. The chain's CDR3 is CATWDGRSDWIKTF. CDR3 sequence (DNA): TGTGCCACCTGGGATGGTAGGAGTGATTGGATCAAGACGTTT.

This chain uses TRGV4 with TRGJ1 or TRGJ2. TCRdb offers no J gene call, so here the DNA was matched to germline to obtain one. CDR1 EGSTGY and CDR2 YDSYTSSV come from the germline V gene. This CDR3 has 15 residues. V trimming: 3 bases; J trimming: 3 bases; junction bases outside the gene matches: 11. This CDR3 is CATWDFLRGYYKKLF. CDR3 DNA sequence: TGTGCCACCTGGGATTTTCTTAGAGGTTATTATAAGAAACTCTTT.

This clone is judged medium-sized. The rearrangement links TRGV4 to TRGJ1 or TRGJ2. The J gene, absent from TCRdb, was called here by matching the DNA to germline. Germline trimming cut 6 bases from V and 6 bases from J; bases unmatched to any gene: 14. Germline CDR1 reads EGSTGY; CDR2 reads YDSYTSSV. The CDR3 is 14 amino acids. CDR3 DNA: TGTGCCACCTGGCTTGCCCGCCGGTGTTATAAGAAACTCTTT. It translates to CATWLARRCYKKLF.

This clone is labeled large (0.1 to 1%). The rearrangement uses TRGV5 and TRGJP1. TCRdb records no J gene; here it was assigned by comparing the DNA to germline. Trimming at V came to 3 bases and at J to 8 bases, leaving 9 bases not matched to a gene. CDR3 length: 14 residues. Germline V gene sequence: CDR1 VINAFY, CDR2 YDVSNSKD. CDR3 sequence reads: CATWDAAGGWFKIF. The CDR3 DNA is TGTGCCACCTGGGACGCCGCAGGGGGTTGGTTCAAGATATTT.

The rearrangement joins TRGV4 to TRGJ1 or TRGJ2. No J gene was available from TCRdb, and it was assigned here by a germline match of the DNA. This CDR3 region has 13 residues. V shed 4 bases and J 6 bases; nucleotides not matched to a gene: 9. Germline V gene sequence: CDR1 EGSTGY, CDR2 YDSYTSSV. DNA for the CDR3: TGTGCCACCTGGGACGGGATGGGTTATAAGAAACTCTTT. Its protein product is CATWDGMGYKKLF.

By share, this clone ranks as large (0.1 to 1%). The chain carries TRGV10 and TRGJ1 or TRGJ2. No J gene is reported in TCRdb; it was inferred here by comparing the DNA with germline. TRGV10 is filed as an ORF, its function uncertain. CDR3 size: 9 residues. Germline trimming cut 11 bases from V and 12 bases from J; bases unmatched to any gene: 8. CDR3: CAAPLAKLF. CDR3 bases: TGTGCTGCGCCGTTGGCGAAACTCTTT.

This clone counts as hyperexpanded. The genes are TRGV10 and TRGJ1 or TRGJ2. The J gene, missing from TCRdb, was assigned here through DNA to germline matching. TRGV10 is recorded as an ORF, its role being uncertain. The CDR3 is 13 amino acids. Trimming removed 8 bases from V and 3 bases from J; junction bases left unmatched: 8. CDR3 residues: CAAWDPFYYKKLF. The CDR3 DNA reads as TGTGCTGCGTGGGACCCATTTTATTATAAGAAACTCTTT.